This entry concerns a single TCR beta chain. This record belongs to a study of blood T cells in healthy people across ages. Study context: Capture by template switching was about one barcoded beta molecule per two T cells.

The junction had 16 bases not matched to a gene; V was cut back by 2 bases and J by 6 bases. From germline, CDR1 is SGHKS and CDR2 YYEKEE (reference sequence). The CDR3 consists of 18 residues. With a J-beta primer mix and a sample-barcoded 5' primer, a second PCR ran 7 to 11 cycles. TCRdb fed the 5' RACE reads into MiXCR, producing one record per CDR3 protein. The sample lists around 1,100,000 distinct CDR3 sequences, 30% to 40% occurring once. The sample providers were healthy Caucasian people from Russia, aged roughly 6 to 90. The chain has TRBV5-5 and TRBJ2-3; 9 bases map to TRBD2. The receptor was isolated from a man younger than 35 in good health. What was sequenced was blood. CDR3 DNA sequence: TGTGCCAGCAGCTTAAGAATTATAGGCGGGGGGGCCGGCGATACGCAGTATTTT. Translating gives CASSLRIIGGGAGDTQYF.